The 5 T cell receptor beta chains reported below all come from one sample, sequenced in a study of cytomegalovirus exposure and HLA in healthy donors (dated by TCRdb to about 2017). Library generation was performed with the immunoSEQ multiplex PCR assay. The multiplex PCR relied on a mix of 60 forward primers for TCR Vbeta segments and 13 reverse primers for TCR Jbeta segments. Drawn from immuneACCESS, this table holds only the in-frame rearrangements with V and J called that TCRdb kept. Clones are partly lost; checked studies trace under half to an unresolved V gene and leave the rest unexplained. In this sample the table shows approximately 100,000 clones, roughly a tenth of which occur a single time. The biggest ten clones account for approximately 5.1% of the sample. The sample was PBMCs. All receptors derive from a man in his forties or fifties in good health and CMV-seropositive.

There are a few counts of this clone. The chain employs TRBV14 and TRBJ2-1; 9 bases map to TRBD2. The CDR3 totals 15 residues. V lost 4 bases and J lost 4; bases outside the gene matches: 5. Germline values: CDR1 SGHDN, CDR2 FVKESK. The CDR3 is CASSRGLAPYNEQFF. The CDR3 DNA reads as TGTGCCAGCAGCCGGGGACTAGCCCCTTACAATGAGCAGTTCTTC.

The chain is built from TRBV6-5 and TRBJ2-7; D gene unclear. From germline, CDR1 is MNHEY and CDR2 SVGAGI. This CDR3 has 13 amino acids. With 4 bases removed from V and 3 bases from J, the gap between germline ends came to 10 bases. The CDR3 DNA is TGTGCCAGCAGTTCCTCGCGGATCTACGAGCAGTACTTC. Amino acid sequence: CASSSSRIYEQYF.

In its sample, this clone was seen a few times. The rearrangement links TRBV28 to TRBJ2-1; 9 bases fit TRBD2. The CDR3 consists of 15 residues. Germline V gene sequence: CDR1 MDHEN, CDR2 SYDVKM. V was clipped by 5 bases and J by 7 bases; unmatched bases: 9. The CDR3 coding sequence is TGTGCCAGCAGTCTCCTTAGCGGGAGCCGGAATGAGCAGTTCTTC. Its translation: CASSLLSGSRNEQFF.

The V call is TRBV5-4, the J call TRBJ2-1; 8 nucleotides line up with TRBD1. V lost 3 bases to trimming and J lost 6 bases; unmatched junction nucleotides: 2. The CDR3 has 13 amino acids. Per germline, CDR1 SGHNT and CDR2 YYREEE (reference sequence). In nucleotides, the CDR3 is TGTGCCAGCAGCTGGACAGGGTCCAATGAGCAGTTCTTC. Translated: CASSWTGSNEQFF.

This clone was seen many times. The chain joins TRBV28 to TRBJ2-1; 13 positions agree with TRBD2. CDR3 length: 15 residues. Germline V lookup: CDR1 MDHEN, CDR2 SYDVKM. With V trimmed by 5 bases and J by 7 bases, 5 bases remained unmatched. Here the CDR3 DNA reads TGTGCCAGCAGTACTAGCGGGAGGGGGTCGAATGAGCAGTTCTTC. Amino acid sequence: CASSTSGRGSNEQFF. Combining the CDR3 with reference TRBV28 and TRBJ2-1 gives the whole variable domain DVKVTQSSRYLVKRTGEKVFLECVQDMDHENMFWYRQDPGLGLRLIYFSYDVKMKEKGDIPEGYSVSREKKERFSLILESASTNQTSMYLCASSTSGRGSNEQFFGPGTRLTVL.